This T cell receptor beta chain was recovered during a study of T cells in Graves' hyperthyroidism and ophthalmopathy. In its sample, this clonotype was seen many times. V dropped 1 base and J dropped 6 bases, with 12 bases sitting between them. The germline CDR1 and CDR2 sequences are SGHRS and YFSETQ. There are 14 residues in the CDR3. Uncontrolled infection, other autoimmune disease, pregnancy or lactation barred patients from enrollment. The CDR3 regions of TCR beta were amplified from RNA transcripts. A set of HTBI primers served as the primers for a first-round RT-PCR of the TCR CDR3. TCRdb processed the multiplex PCR reads anew with MiXCR; each CDR3 protein has one entry. The data show 240,000 or so distinct CDR3 sequences, about a sixth seen once.

The clonotype comes from a young woman with Graves' ophthalmopathy. V usage is TRBV5-1 and J usage is TRBJ2-3, with D possibly TRBD2 on 6 matching bases. Sequencing was done on a sample of blood. The CDR3 sequence is CASSLRLARDTQYF. The CDR3 DNA sequence: TGCGCCAGCAGCTTGCGCCTAGCGAGGGATACGCAGTATTTT.